Listed below are T cell receptor beta chains from one sample, sequenced in a study of blood T cell repertoires in COVID-19. Measured with immunoSEQ multiplex PCR; TCRdb has only the in-frame clones, and not every one. The table lists under 75,000 clones, roughly 88% of them singletons. Specimen: peripheral blood. The receptors here all came from a woman over 75 with active COVID-19. Both conserved end residues are part of each CDR3. Each record gives: V gene, J gene, D gene, clone size, CDR3 protein, CDR3 DNA. A D gene is named only where the DNA matches it firmly. Part of the rows lack a size; the others show once, few, many or a class for expanded clones.

TRBV6-6	TRBJ2-7	NA	NA	CASSYSQGQYEQYF	TGTGCCAGCAGTTACTCCCAGGGCCAGTACGAGCAGTACTTC
TRBV25-1	TRBJ1-1	NA	NA	CASSTRGLRAFF	TGTGCCAGCAGTACCCGAGGTCTTAGAGCTTTCTTT
TRBV19	TRBJ2-7	TRBD2	NA	CASSIRAVAGGYEQYF	TGTGCCAGTAGTATAAGGGCAGTAGCGGGGGGCTACGAGCAGTACTTC
TRBV28	TRBJ1-5	TRBD1	NA	CASSLGQGSQPQHF	TGTGCCAGCAGTTTAGGACAGGGAAGTCAGCCCCAGCATTTT
TRBV6-2/TRBV6-3	TRBJ2-7	TRBD1	NA	CASSYTTPGTGSLSYEQYF	TGTGCCAGCAGTTACACTACCCCCGGGACAGGCTCGCTTTCCTACGAGCAGTACTTC
TRBV15	TRBJ2-2	TRBD2	few	CATSSTGGAGTTGELFF	TGTGCCACCAGCAGTACGGGAGGGGCAGGGACCACCGGGGAGCTGTTTTTT
TRBV25-1	TRBJ1-3	NA	NA	CASSFVALTGGNTIYF	TGTGCCAGCAGTTTCGTTGCTCTCACGGGGGGAAACACCATATATTTT
TRBV5-4	TRBJ2-7	TRBD1	once	CASSWDSYEQYF	TGTGCCAGCAGCTGGGACAGCTACGAGCAGTACTTC
TRBV7-2	TRBJ2-1	NA	NA	CASIPGGGGYNEQFF	TGTGCCAGCATCCCGGGGGGAGGGGGTTACAATGAGCAGTTCTTC
TRBV7-9	TRBJ1-6	NA	NA	CASSYEGGSPLHF	TGTGCCAGCAGCTATGAAGGGGGTTCACCCCTCCACTTT
TRBV7-2	TRBJ1-2	TRBD1	NA	CASSGPGQGNYGYTF	TGTGCCAGCAGCGGACCGGGACAGGGCAACTATGGCTACACCTTC
TRBV6-5	TRBJ2-1	TRBD2	NA	CASSYGSGGGDEQFF	TGTGCCAGCAGTTACGGTAGCGGGGGTGGGGATGAGCAGTTCTTC
TRBV4-1	TRBJ2-1	TRBD2	NA	CASSRDYSYNEQFF	TGCGCCAGCAGCCGGGACTATTCCTACAATGAGCAGTTCTTC
TRBV19	TRBJ2-5	NA	NA	CASSIRDIETQYF	TGTGCCAGTAGTATCAGGGATATAGAGACCCAGTACTTC
TRBV4-1	TRBJ1-5	TRBD1	NA	CASSPTVDRDNQPQHF	TGCGCCAGCAGCCCGACTGTGGACAGGGACAATCAGCCCCAGCATTTT
TRBV6-2/TRBV6-3	TRBJ2-2	NA	NA	CASSYMSHTGELFF	TGTGCCAGCAGTTACATGAGTCACACCGGGGAGCTGTTTTTT
TRBV6-2/TRBV6-3	TRBJ1-2	NA	NA	CASSAQGIYGYTF	TGTGCCAGCAGTGCACAGGGAATCTATGGCTACACCTTC
TRBV5-5	TRBJ2-1	NA	NA	CASSSGVEQFF	TGTGCCAGCAGCTCAGGGGTTGAGCAGTTCTTC
TRBV9	TRBJ2-3	TRBD2	NA	CASSVLGLAGTDTQYF	TGTGCCAGCAGCGTCTTGGGACTAGCGGGAACAGATACGCAGTATTTT
TRBV4-1	TRBJ2-5	NA	once	CASSQGSGTAETQYF	TGCGCCAGCAGCCAAGGGTCGGGTACGGCTGAGACCCAGTACTTC
TRBV18	TRBJ1-4	NA	NA	CASSPSSGGGEKLFF	TGTGCCAGCTCACCTTCCTCGGGGGGAGGTGAAAAACTGTTTTTT
TRBV9	TRBJ2-3	TRBD2	once	CASSVGSGGYSTDTQYF	TGTGCCAGCAGCGTGGGTAGCGGGGGGTATAGCACAGATACGCAGTATTTT
TRBV18	TRBJ2-2	TRBD2	NA	CASSPPGLAATGELFF	TGTGCCAGCTCACCTCCGGGACTAGCGGCCACCGGGGAGCTGTTTTTT
TRBV6-2/TRBV6-3	TRBJ1-1	NA	NA	CASSSGEVRAFF	TGTGCCAGCAGTTCCGGGGAGGTGAGGGCTTTCTTT
TRBV6-5	TRBJ1-5	TRBD1	NA	CASSYGTGRGPQHF	TGTGCCAGCAGTTACGGGACAGGGCGGGGGCCCCAGCATTTT
TRBV7-6	TRBJ1-2	TRBD1	NA	CASSLGARDSYGYTF	TGTGCCAGCAGCTTAGGGGCTCGGGACAGCTATGGCTACACCTTC
TRBV4-3	TRBJ2-3	NA	few	CASSQVDYSTDTQYF	TGCGCCAGCAGCCAAGTGGACTACAGCACAGATACGCAGTATTTT
TRBV28	TRBJ2-7	TRBD1	NA	CASRPAPGQGTYEQYF	TGTGCCAGCAGGCCAGCCCCGGGACAGGGTACCTACGAGCAGTACTTC
TRBV7-9	TRBJ2-7	TRBD1	NA	CASSIFPQGVGEQYF	TGTGCCAGCAGCATCTTCCCACAGGGGGTCGGCGAGCAGTACTTC
TRBV6-2/TRBV6-3	TRBJ2-3	TRBD2	NA	CASSYGGGAGVDTQYF	TGTGCCAGCAGTTACGGCGGGGGGGCCGGGGTAGATACGCAGTATTTT
TRBV27	TRBJ2-1	NA	NA	CANPRGTAKYNEQFF	TGTGCCAACCCTCGCGGGACAGCTAAATACAATGAGCAGTTCTTC
TRBV6-2/TRBV6-3	TRBJ2-2	TRBD1	NA	CASSSTGEIGELFF	TGTGCCAGCAGTAGCACAGGGGAGATCGGGGAGCTGTTTTTT
TRBV28	TRBJ1-2	TRBD1	NA	CASSRQGSSYGYTF	TGTGCCAGCAGCCGACAGGGTTCGTCTTATGGCTACACCTTC
TRBV5-6	TRBJ2-3	NA	NA	CASSSGTDTQYF	TGTGCCAGCAGCTCCGGGACAGATACGCAGTATTTT
TRBV7-8	TRBJ2-5	NA	NA	CASSFQSVTQYF	TGTGCCAGCAGCTTTCAGTCTGTGACCCAGTACTTC
TRBV6-5	TRBJ1-1	NA	NA	CASSYSGMNTEAFF	TGTGCCAGCAGTTACTCCGGGATGAACACTGAAGCTTTCTTT
TRBV5-1	TRBJ1-2	TRBD1	NA	CASSFGQGARGYTF	TGCGCCAGCAGCTTTGGACAGGGGGCGAGGGGCTACACCTTC
TRBV7-2	TRBJ2-3	NA	NA	CASSLGLAQGTDTQYF	TGTGCCAGCAGCTTAGGCCTAGCTCAAGGGACAGATACGCAGTATTTT
TRBV7-2	TRBJ2-1	NA	NA	CASNLGGPYNEQFF	TGTGCCAGCAACCTCGGGGGGCCCTACAATGAGCAGTTCTTC
TRBV5-4	TRBJ2-2	NA	NA	CASSLPFGERELFF	TGTGCCAGCAGCTTGCCCTTTGGGGAGCGGGAGCTGTTTTTT
TRBV7-8	TRBJ1-1	NA	NA	CASSLGEVWNTEAFF	TGTGCCAGCAGCTTAGGCGAGGTTTGGAACACTGAAGCTTTCTTT
TRBV29-1	TRBJ2-1	NA	NA	CSLRGQGSYNEQFF	TGCAGCCTCCGGGGTCAGGGGTCCTACAATGAGCAGTTCTTC
TRBV1	TRBJ2-5	NA	NA	CTSSQDSPSGGAPQETQYF	TGCACCAGCAGCCAAGATTCACCCAGCGGGGGCGCCCCTCAAGAGACCCAGTACTTC
TRBV7-9	TRBJ2-2	TRBD1	NA	CASSTAGTGNTGELFF	TGTGCCAGCAGCACCGCCGGGACAGGGAACACCGGGGAGCTGTTTTTT